This passage covers 27 T cell receptor beta chains from one sample sequenced in a study of blood T cells in healthy people across ages. Next came a second PCR, run for 7 to 11 cycles, which used a sample-barcoded 5' primer along with a J-beta primer mix. TCRdb passed the 5' RACE reads through MiXCR, listing each CDR3 protein once. The sample includes around 800,000 distinct CDR3 sequences, roughly 25% of them seen just once. The sample also formed part of further work on T cells of mothers and their children.

Sequencing was carried out using blood. Every receptor here comes from a boy younger than 18 in good health.

This clonotype showed up just a few times. J is TRBJ1-4 and V is TRBV28; D is unresolved. V lost 6 bases and J lost 4, with 12 bases in between. In germline, CDR1 is MDHEN, CDR2 SYDVKM. The CDR3 covers 14 residues. In DNA, the CDR3 is TGTGCCAGCAGGGGAGGCACGATTAATGAAAAACTGTTTTTT. Protein sequence: CASRGGTINEKLFF.

V is TRBV28 and J is TRBJ1-4; D is unclear. The CDR3 totals 16 residues. CDR1 and CDR2 (germline): MDHEN, SYDVKM. V lost 5 bases, J lost 8 bases, and 21 bases lay in between. The chain's CDR3 is CASSPDLGGWGEKLFF. The CDR3 DNA sequence: TGTGCCAGCAGTCCAGATTTGGGTGGTTGGGGAGAAAAACTGTTTTTT. Full variable domain (missing parts from reference TRBV28 and TRBJ1-4): DVKVTQSSRYLVKRTGEKVFLECVQDMDHENMFWYRQDPGLGLRLIYFSYDVKMKEKGDIPEGYSVSREKKERFSLILESASTNQTSMYLCASSPDLGGWGEKLFFGSGTQLSVL.

The chain's CDR3 is CASSSSQGSYEQYV. CDR3 in DNA: TGTGCCAGCAGTTCTTCCCAGGGCTCCTACGAGCAGTACGTC. The chain links TRBV12-3 or TRBV12-4 to TRBJ2-7; a possible D gene is TRBD1 (5 bases). This CDR3 spans 14 amino acids. The V gene lost 4 bases and the J gene lost 0 bases, with 10 bases spanning the gap.

This clonotype was detected only a few times. This sequence joins TRBV7-2 and TRBJ2-3; the D is unclear. The CDR3 is 11 residues long. V was cut by 8 bases and J by 10 bases, with 13 bases left in between. CDR1 and CDR2 from the germline V gene are SGHTA and FQGNSA. DNA for the CDR3: TGTGCCAGCGGTTCCGCCGATGCGCAGTATTTT. Amino acid sequence: CASGSADAQYF.

The chain has TRBV20-1 and TRBJ2-3, with a tentative D call TRBD2 (6 bases). Germline values: CDR1 DFQATT, CDR2 SNEGSKA (reference sequence). V shed 5 bases and J shed 9 bases, with 24 bases lying between them. There are 15 residues in the CDR3. The DNA for the CDR3 is TGCAGTGCTCTAAGGACTACCACCTCAATCATGACGCAGTATTTT. Its protein is CSALRTTTSIMTQYF.

This clonotype was counted only a few times. V and J are TRBV27 and TRBJ2-5; 13 nucleotides agree with TRBD2. The CDR3 sequence is 17 residues long. Germline V lookup: CDR1 MNHEY, CDR2 SMNVEV (reference sequence). The ends lost 5 bases at V and 4 bases at J; junction bases unmatched: 10. This chain's CDR3 is CASSTGTSGMAGETQYF. The CDR3 nucleotides read TGTGCCAGCAGTACTGGGACTAGCGGGATGGCCGGAGAGACCCAGTACTTC.

This clonotype turned up a few times. V and J are TRBV2 and TRBJ2-1, with D perhaps matching TRBD2 (5 bases). Trimming removed 4 bases at V and 6 bases at J, with 10 bases between. The CDR3 extends over 13 amino acids. Per the germline V gene, CDR1 is SNHLY and CDR2 is FYNNEI. The CDR3 DNA reads as TGTGCCAGCAGTGTGAGGGCTCTCAATGAGCAGTTCTTC. Its translation: CASSVRALNEQFF.

The chain employs TRBV24-1 and TRBJ1-1; no reliable D call. CDR1 is KGHDR and CDR2 is SFDVKD in the germline V gene. Between the trimmed V and J ends, which lost 3 bases and 5 bases, there was a span of 9 bases. The CDR3 is 13 amino acids. In DNA form, the CDR3 reads TGTGCCACCAGTGATAGAGGTAGGACTGAAGCTTTCTTT. It yields the protein CATSDRGRTEAFF.

The chain couples TRBV4-1 to TRBJ1-1; D remains ambiguous. Trimming removed 0 bases from V and 1 base from J, with 12 bases in between. This CDR3 is 16 amino acids long. CDR1 and CDR2 from the germline V gene are MGHRA and YSYEKL. This CDR3 is CASSQDSGIANTEAFF. CDR3 DNA sequence: TGCGCCAGCAGCCAAGATTCCGGGATCGCGAACACTGAAGCTTTCTTT.

Here the CDR3 reads CASSLGQGRYSPLHF. The CDR3 DNA is TGTGCCAGCAGCTTAGGACAGGGGCGCTATTCACCCCTCCACTTT. The chain recombines TRBV7-2 with TRBJ1-6; TRBD1 agrees at 8 bases. The V gene end was trimmed by 1 base and the J gene end by 8 bases; junction bases not matched to a gene: 4. This CDR3 has 15 amino acids. Germline-derived CDR1 and CDR2 are SGHTA and FQGNSA.

This clonotype was observed many times. This chain links TRBV20-1 with TRBJ2-4; possibly TRBD1 or TRBD2 for D (6 bases each). The germline V and J ends were trimmed by 6 bases and 6 bases, with 21 bases remaining between them. The CDR3 spans 15 residues. CDR1 is DFQATT and CDR2 is SNEGSKA in the germline V gene (reference sequence). The CDR3 bases are TGCAGTGCCCTTCCTCCGGGGGCGGCAAGAAACATTCAGTACTTC. Encoded protein: CSALPPGAARNIQYF.

This chain joins TRBV7-6 and TRBJ2-5; D is possibly TRBD2 (6 bases). The CDR3 has 16 amino acids. V was trimmed by 5 bases and J by 3 bases, leaving 19 bases between them. Germline CDR1 and CDR2: SGHVS and FNYEAQ. The CDR3 here is CASSDARGAGKETQYF. CDR3 coding DNA: TGTGCCAGCAGCGACGCCAGAGGGGCGGGAAAAGAGACCCAGTACTTC.

The chain links TRBV20-1 to TRBJ2-5; 8 positions match TRBD1. The J call is doubtful: the DNA matches TRBJ2-7 better. Germline V lookup: CDR1 DFQATT, CDR2 SNEGSKA (reference sequence). The CDR3 spans 12 residues. The CDR3 region has the DNA TGCAGTGCGCAAGACAGGGGAGACGAGCAGTACTTC. Its protein is CSAQDRGDEQYF.

The V and J genes are TRBV9 and TRBJ2-3; tentatively, D is TRBD2 (7 bases). This CDR3 contains 21 residues. Germline V CDR1 and CDR2: SGDLS, YYNGEE. Trimming removed 2 bases at V and 4 bases at J, with 32 bases between. CDR3 bases: TGTGCCAGCAGCGTTATGGGGCGGGGGCCACTACCGTATTCATTTCCAGATACGCAGTATTTT. This translates into CASSVMGRGPLPYSFPDTQYF.

This clonotype has at least ten counts. The chain carries TRBV15 and TRBJ1-4; D might be TRBD1 (5 bases). The V gene lost 0 bases and the J gene lost 12 bases, with 11 bases spanning the gap. Germline V gives CDR1 LNHNV, CDR2 YYDKDF (reference sequence). There are 13 residues in the CDR3. The CDR3 DNA reads as TGTGCCACCAGCAGAGATCGGGGGTTGGAACTGTTTTTT. The encoded protein is CATSRDRGLELFF.

The chain uses TRBV27 and TRBJ2-5; possible D gene TRBD1, 6 bases. There are 13 residues in the CDR3. Germline assignment: CDR1 MNHEY and CDR2 SMNVEV (reference sequence). Deletions cut 8 bases from V and 2 bases from J, with 12 bases between. The CDR3 nucleotides read TGTGCCAGCTGCCCGAGGGGGCAAGAGACCCAGTACTTC. Residues: CASCPRGQETQYF.

This clonotype was seen a few times. The J gene is TRBJ1-4, the V gene TRBV6-5; TRBD1 might be the D (5 bases). Germline values: CDR1 MNHEY, CDR2 SVGAGI. V shed 5 bases and J shed 0 bases, with 10 bases lying between them. The CDR3 is made up of 15 amino acids. Here the CDR3 DNA reads TGTGCCAGCAGTCGGGACCCGTCAACTAATGAAAAACTGTTTTTT. Translating gives CASSRDPSTNEKLFF.

This chain links TRBV6-6 with TRBJ2-7; possible D gene TRBD1, 5 bases. The CDR3 is made up of 14 amino acids. V lost 6 bases to trimming and J lost 2 bases, with 14 bases between them. The germline gives CDR1 MNHNY, CDR2 SVGAGI (reference sequence). The CDR3 DNA reads as TGTGCCAGCAGGGACACAGCTCAAACCTACGAGCAGTACTTC. Its protein product is CASRDTAQTYEQYF.

As concerns this clonotype: One base away lies a much larger clone, so this may be a sequencing read error. The chain is built from TRBV5-1 and TRBJ2-5, with D unclear. The V gene lost 1 base and the J gene lost 5 bases, with 15 bases spanning the gap. Looked up from germline, CDR1 is SGHRS and CDR2 is YFSETQ. This CDR3 contains 15 residues. The CDR3 reads CASSLPGGVDETQYF. The CDR3 DNA reads as TGCGCCAGCAGCTTGCCGGGCGGAGTGGATGAGACCCAGTACTTC.

This clonotype appeared a few times. This rearrangement joins TRBV29-1 to TRBJ1-4; TRBD1 matches at 7 bases. Germline lookup yields CDR1 SQVTM and CDR2 ANQGSEA. V dropped 6 bases and J dropped 3; count of bases not matched to a gene: 7. The CDR3 sequence is 14 residues long. This CDR3 reads CSVRQGWSNEKLFF. CDR3 in DNA: TGCAGCGTGAGACAGGGCTGGTCTAATGAAAAACTGTTTTTT.

This clonotype has only a few counts. The chain is built from TRBV27 and TRBJ1-1, with unresolved D. CDR1 is MNHEY, CDR2 SMNVEV, per germline (reference sequence). V lost 4 bases and J lost 0, with 15 bases in between. The CDR3 loop spans 16 amino acids. The CDR3 DNA sequence: TGTGCCAGCAGTTCCCGTGCCACGTTCATGAACACTGAAGCTTTCTTT. This gives the protein CASSSRATFMNTEAFF.

The rearrangement joins TRBV13 to TRBJ1-2; D is unclear. V lost 3 bases to trimming and J lost 8 bases, with 10 bases between them. The CDR3 extends over 12 amino acids. Per germline, CDR1 PRHDT and CDR2 FYEKMQ (reference sequence). CDR3: CASSFFVEGYTF. The CDR3 DNA follows: TGTGCCAGCAGCTTCTTCGTGGAGGGCTACACCTTC. Drawing the rest from reference TRBV13 and TRBJ1-2, the complete variable domain is AAGVIQSPRHLIKEKRETATLKCYPIPRHDTVYWYQQGPGQDPQFLISFYEKMQSDKGSIPDRFSAQQFSDYHSELNMSSLELGDSALYFCASSFFVEGYTFGSGTRLTVV.

The table lists this clonotype with a few counts. The chain recombines TRBV29-1 with TRBJ1-2, with TRBD1 as a possible D gene (5 bases). The CDR3 covers 12 residues. V lost 7 bases to trimming and J lost 8 bases, with 17 bases between them. Germline-derived CDR1 and CDR2 are SQVTM and ANQGSEA. The DNA of the CDR3 is TGCAGCGCCGGGACCCCGGGCTACGGCTACACCTTC. Its translation is CSAGTPGYGYTF.

The rearrangement joins TRBV5-6 to TRBJ2-2; tentative D call: TRBD2 (5 bases). With 2 bases removed from V and 0 bases from J, the gap between germline ends came to 17 bases. The CDR3 contains 18 residues. Germline V lookup: CDR1 SGHDT, CDR2 YYEEEE. The CDR3 sequence: CASSFSRRMYSNTGELFF. CDR3 DNA: TGTGCCAGCAGCTTTTCACGGAGGATGTACTCGAACACCGGGGAGCTGTTTTTT.

The table lists this clonotype with a few counts. The genes are TRBV6-5 and TRBJ1-2, with D unresolved. The CDR3 spans 14 residues. The V gene's germline CDR1 is MNHEY and CDR2 SVGAGI. Between the trimmed V and J ends, which lost 7 bases and 0 bases, there was a span of 12 bases. Here the CDR3 DNA reads TGTGCCAGCACCCGGAGCACCTCTAACTATGGCTACACCTTC. This codes for CASTRSTSNYGYTF.

The V call is TRBV10-3, the J call TRBJ2-5, with D possibly being TRBD1 (6 bases). TRBJ2-1 matches the DNA end more closely, so the J call is doubtful. Germline assignment: CDR1 ENHRY and CDR2 SYGVKD. The CDR3 contains 13 residues. As DNA, the CDR3 is TGTGCCATGGACAGCCCGGAGCTTAATGAGCAGTTCTTC. This encodes CAMDSPELNEQFF.

This clonotype turned up a few times. The rearrangement uses TRBV20-1 and TRBJ2-7; 7 bases match TRBD1. The trim removed 4 bases at V and 5 bases at J, leaving 5 bases unmatched. The CDR3 extends over 12 amino acids. CDR1 and CDR2 from the germline V gene are DFQATT and SNEGSKA (reference sequence). The CDR3 region has the DNA TGCAGTGCTAAGGACAGGCCTGACGAGCAGTACTTC. Amino acid sequence: CSAKDRPDEQYF.